One and the same sample provided the 18 T cell receptor beta chains below, sequenced in a study of cytomegalovirus exposure and HLA in healthy donors. Use of 60 Vbeta and 13 Jbeta primers characterized the PCR. Measured with immunoSEQ multiplex PCR; TCRdb has only the in-frame clones, and not every one. The data show under 150,000 clones, about 78% seen once. Sequenced input: PBMCs. Receptors were obtained from a middle-aged man in good health and CMV-seropositive.

The chain is built from TRBV7-3 and TRBJ2-1; D is perhaps TRBD1 (8 bases). This CDR3 has 15 amino acids. Trimming shortened V by 6 bases and J by 6 bases, and 18 bases separated the two germline ends. Germline V gene lookup returns CDR1 SGHTA and CDR2 FQGTGA. The CDR3 here is CASRRGQGGSNEQFF. The DNA for the CDR3 is TGTGCCAGCAGACGCGGACAGGGAGGGAGCAATGAGCAGTTCTTC.

This clone was recorded at least ten times. The chain has TRBV5-6 and TRBJ1-6; 7 nucleotides align to TRBD1. This CDR3 has 14 amino acids. The V segment lost 4 bases and the J segment 3 bases; nucleotides outside the gene matches: 1. CDR1 is SGHDT, CDR2 YYEEEE, per germline. The CDR3 region has the DNA TGTGCCAGCAGCAGGACAGGCTATAATTCACCCCTCCACTTT. As protein: CASSRTGYNSPLHF.

The V call is TRBV6-6, the J call TRBJ1-2; TRBD1 matches 9 bases. The CDR3 has 13 residues. Trimming cost V 8 bases and J 4 bases; bases outside gene matches: 5. Germline V gene sequence: CDR1 MNHNY, CDR2 SVGAGI (reference sequence). The DNA for the CDR3 is TGTGCCAGCGGTGGGGACAGGGCCTATGGCTACACCTTC. Residues: CASGGDRAYGYTF.

V usage is TRBV6-6 and J usage is TRBJ1-1; D is unresolved. CDR1 MNHNY and CDR2 SVGAGI come from the germline V gene (reference sequence). The V end was cut by 6 bases, the J end by 1 base, with 3 bases between. The CDR3 covers 11 residues. The CDR3: CASRQNTEAFF. CDR3 in DNA: TGTGCCAGCAGACAGAACACTGAAGCTTTCTTT.

The V and J genes are TRBV14 and TRBJ1-2; 7 nucleotides match TRBD1. The CDR3 length is 15 residues. V was clipped by 4 bases and J by 8 bases; unmatched bases: 13. Per the germline V gene, CDR1 is SGHDN and CDR2 is FVKESK. CDR3 nucleotides: TGTGCCAGCAGCCCCCAAAGGGGGCCCCTATGGGGCTACACCTTC. It translates to CASSPQRGPLWGYTF.

This clone showed up just once. The chain uses TRBV29-1 and TRBJ2-7, with 7 nucleotides matching TRBD2. This CDR3 contains 12 residues. Looked up from germline, CDR1 is SQVTM and CDR2 is ANQGSEA. V trimming: 6 bases; J trimming: 7 bases; junction bases outside the gene matches: 9. CDR3 loop: CSVVELASEQYF. The CDR3 DNA reads TGCAGCGTCGTCGAACTAGCGAGTGAGCAGTACTTC.

J is TRBJ1-2 and V is TRBV19; TRBD1 agrees at 8 bases. The V and J ends lost 5 bases and 4 bases, in that order; junction bases with no gene match: 6. The germline CDR1 and CDR2 sequences are LNHDA and SQIVND (reference sequence). This CDR3 region has 14 residues. CDR3 sequence reads: CASSWTGRSYGYTF. CDR3 bases: TGTGCCAGTAGTTGGACAGGGAGGAGCTATGGCTACACCTTC.

The sample holds a few counts of this clone. The rearrangement links TRBV5-8 to TRBJ2-1, with TRBD2 matching over 7 bases. V shed 0 bases and J 2 bases; nucleotides not matched to a gene: 5. The CDR3 consists of 16 residues. CDR1 and CDR2 (germline): SGHTS, YDEGEE. The CDR3: CASSLVIAGPYNEQFF. CDR3 nucleotides: TGTGCCAGCAGCTTGGTGATAGCGGGCCCCTACAATGAGCAGTTCTTC.

The chain is built from TRBV29-1 and TRBJ2-7; no definite D call. CDR1 is SQVTM and CDR2 is ANQGSEA in the germline V gene. The V end lost 4 bases, the J end lost 3 bases, and 13 bases lay between the germline ends. This CDR3 has 13 residues. CDR3 loop: CSVVFTVNYEQYF. The CDR3 DNA is TGCAGCGTTGTTTTCACGGTGAACTACGAGCAGTACTTC.

This clone appeared a few times. This chain links TRBV5-1 with TRBJ1-5; D possibly corresponds to TRBD1 (6 bases). CDR1 SGHRS and CDR2 YFSETQ come from the germline V gene. V was clipped by 5 bases and J by 6 bases, with 15 bases between them. There are 14 residues in the CDR3. This CDR3 reads CASSREGDGQPQHF. The CDR3 DNA sequence: TGCGCCAGCAGTCGGGAGGGGGATGGTCAGCCCCAGCATTTT. Looking up the rest from reference TRBV5-1 and TRBJ1-5 gives the full variable domain: KAGVTQTPRYLIKTRGQQVTLSCSPISGHRSVSWYQQTPGQGLQFLFEYFSETQRNKGNFPGRFSGRQFSNSRSEMNVSTLELGDSALYLCASSREGDGQPQHFGDGTRLSIL.

This chain links TRBV7-2 with TRBJ2-4, with D tentatively TRBD2 (6 bases). The CDR3 is 14 amino acids. Germline CDR1 is SGHTA and CDR2 is FQGNSA. With 5 bases removed from V and 7 bases from J, the gap between germline ends came to 15 bases. CDR3 DNA sequence: TGTGCCAGCAGCGTACCGGGACTCGGGAACATTCAGTACTTC. It yields the protein CASSVPGLGNIQYF.

V usage is TRBV7-3 and J usage is TRBJ1-1; perhaps TRBD1 as D (5 bases). Trimming removed 0 bases from V and 6 bases from J, with 14 bases in between. There are 15 residues in the CDR3. CDR1 is SGHTA, CDR2 FQGTGA, per germline. This CDR3 is CASSLTGLGGAEAFF. CDR3 bases: TGTGCCAGCAGCTTAACGGGGCTGGGGGGGGCTGAAGCTTTCTTT.

This chain links TRBV7-3 with TRBJ2-6; a weak D match, TRBD1 (5 bases). This CDR3 contains 15 residues. The V and J ends lost 5 bases and 1 base respectively, with 9 bases between them. CDR1 and CDR2 from the germline V gene are SGHTA and FQGTGA. CDR3 sequence reads: CASSADSSGANVLTF. The CDR3 DNA sequence: TGTGCCAGCAGCGCCGACAGTTCTGGGGCCAACGTCCTGACTTTC.

The chain has TRBV5-1 and TRBJ1-4; D may be TRBD1 (5 bases). The CDR3 is 12 residues long. Germline V gene data show CDR1 as SGHRS and CDR2 as YFSETQ. V was clipped by 4 bases and J by 8 bases, with 9 bases between them. Here the CDR3 DNA reads TGCGCCAGCAGCGGAGGGACCGAAAAACTGTTTTTT. Its translation is CASSGGTEKLFF.

The chain is built from TRBV7-4 and TRBJ2-1, with 7 bases identical to TRBD1. Germline lookup yields CDR1 SGHVT and CDR2 SQSDAQ. V lost 6 bases, J lost 4 bases, and 9 bases stayed unmatched. CDR3 length equals 15 residues. The CDR3 loop reads CASSCRDRLYNEQFF. CDR3 nucleotides: TGTGCCAGCAGTTGCCGGGACAGACTTTACAATGAGCAGTTCTTC.

The chain has TRBV2 and TRBJ1-1; 9 bases map to TRBD1. The CDR3 is 17 residues long. Germline CDR1 reads SNHLY; CDR2 reads FYNNEI. J lost 1 base, V lost 3 bases, and 9 bases had no gene match. CDR3 sequence reads: CASSDLKDRGRNTEAFF. In DNA, the CDR3 is TGTGCCAGCAGTGATCTGAAGGACAGGGGAAGGAACACTGAAGCTTTCTTT.

The chain has TRBV19 and TRBJ1-2; 7 nucleotides agree with TRBD1. The germline V gene encodes CDR1 LNHDA and CDR2 SQIVND (reference sequence). V shed 9 bases and J 3 bases; nucleotides not matched to a gene: 4. This CDR3 comprises 12 residues. CDR3 coding DNA: TGTGCCAGCAAACAGGGGTACTATGGCTACACCTTC. It is translated as CASKQGYYGYTF.

The CDR3 loop is CASSQTGGTEAFF. CDR3 in DNA: TGTGCCAGCAGCCAAACAGGGGGCACTGAAGCTTTCTTT. The genes are TRBV5-5 and TRBJ1-1, with 8 bases aligning to TRBD1. V lost 4 bases to trimming and J lost 4 bases; unmatched junction nucleotides: 3. The CDR3 has 13 residues. Germline V gene lookup returns CDR1 SGHKS and CDR2 YYEKEE (reference sequence).